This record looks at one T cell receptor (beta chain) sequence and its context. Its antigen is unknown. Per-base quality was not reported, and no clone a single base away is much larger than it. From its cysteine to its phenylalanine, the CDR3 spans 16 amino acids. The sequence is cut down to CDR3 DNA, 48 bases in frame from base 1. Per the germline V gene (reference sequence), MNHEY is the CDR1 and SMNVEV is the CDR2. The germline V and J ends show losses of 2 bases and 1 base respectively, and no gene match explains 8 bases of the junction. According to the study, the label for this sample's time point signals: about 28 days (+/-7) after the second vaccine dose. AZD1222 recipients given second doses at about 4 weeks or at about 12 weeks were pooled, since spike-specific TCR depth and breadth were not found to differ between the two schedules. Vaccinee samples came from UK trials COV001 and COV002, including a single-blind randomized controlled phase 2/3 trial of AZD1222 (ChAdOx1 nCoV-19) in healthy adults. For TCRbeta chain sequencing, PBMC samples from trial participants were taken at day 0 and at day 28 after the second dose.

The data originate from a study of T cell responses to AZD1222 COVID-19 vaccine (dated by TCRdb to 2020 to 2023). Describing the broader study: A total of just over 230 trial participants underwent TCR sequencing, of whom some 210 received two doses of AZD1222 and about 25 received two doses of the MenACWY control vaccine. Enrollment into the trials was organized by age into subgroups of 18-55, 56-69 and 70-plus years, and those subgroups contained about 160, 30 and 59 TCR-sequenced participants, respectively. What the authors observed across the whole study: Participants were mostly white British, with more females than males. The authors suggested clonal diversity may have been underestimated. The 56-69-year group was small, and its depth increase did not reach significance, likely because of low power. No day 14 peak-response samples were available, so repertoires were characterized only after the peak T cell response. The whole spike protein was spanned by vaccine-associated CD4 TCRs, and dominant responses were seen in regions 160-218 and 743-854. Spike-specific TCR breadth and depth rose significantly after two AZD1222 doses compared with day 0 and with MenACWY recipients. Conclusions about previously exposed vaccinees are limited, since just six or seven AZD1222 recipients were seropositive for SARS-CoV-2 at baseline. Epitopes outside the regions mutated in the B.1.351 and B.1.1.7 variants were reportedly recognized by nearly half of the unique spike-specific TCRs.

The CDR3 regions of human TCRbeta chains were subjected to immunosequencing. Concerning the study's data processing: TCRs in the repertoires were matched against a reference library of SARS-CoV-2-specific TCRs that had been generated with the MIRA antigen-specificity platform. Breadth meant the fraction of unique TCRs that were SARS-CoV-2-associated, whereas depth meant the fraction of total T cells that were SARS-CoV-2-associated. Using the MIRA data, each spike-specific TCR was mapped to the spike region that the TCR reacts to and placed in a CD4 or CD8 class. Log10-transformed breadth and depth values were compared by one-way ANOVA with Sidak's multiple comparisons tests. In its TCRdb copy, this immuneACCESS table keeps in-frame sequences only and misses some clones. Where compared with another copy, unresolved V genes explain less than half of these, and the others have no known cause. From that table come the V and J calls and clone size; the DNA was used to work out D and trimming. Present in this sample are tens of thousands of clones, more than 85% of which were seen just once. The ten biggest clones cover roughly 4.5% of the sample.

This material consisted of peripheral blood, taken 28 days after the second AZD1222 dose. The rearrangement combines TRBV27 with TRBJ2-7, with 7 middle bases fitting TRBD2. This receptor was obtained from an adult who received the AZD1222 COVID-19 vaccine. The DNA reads TGTGCCAGCAGTTTAGTGCTCGCGGGAGTGTCCTACGAGCAGTACTTC. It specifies CASSLVLAGVSYEQYF.